This TCR beta chain was found in a study of blood T cell repertoires in COVID-19. Turning to the study itself: Samples of COVID-19 (acute and convalescent) were obtained from the United States, Italy and Spain. Sources were T cells, B-cell-depleted T cells, or PBMCs; the material itself was cDNA or gDNA.

Original handling: Estimation of nucleated cell counts was performed using reference gene primer amplification. Some clones are missing from TCRdb's copy, which holds only in-frame ones; the method was immunoSEQ multiplex PCR. The V and J calls and clone size are taken from that table; D and trimming were inferred from the DNA. The sample has more than 95,000 clones; 91% are singletons. This CDR3 region has 11 residues. V was trimmed by 6 bases and J by 7 bases, leaving 6 bases between them. The germline gives CDR1 SNHLY, CDR2 FYNNEI. The source of this sequence is a human donor in a cohort sampled during active COVID-19. The chain carries TRBV2 and TRBJ2-2; D remains ambiguous. Sequencing was done on a sample of peripheral blood. CDR3 sequence reads: CASSSRGELFF. CDR3 in DNA: TGTGCCAGCAGCTCTCGCGGGGAGCTGTTTTTT.